This T cell receptor beta chain came from a study of shared clonotypes between healthy human individuals. Generated by immunoSEQ multiplex PCR, the TCRdb table keeps only in-frame clones and is missing some. Found here are some 1.5 million clones, roughly 98% of them singletons; the top ten hold 0.4% to 0.45%. The length of the CDR3 is 15 residues. V lost 5 bases and J lost 0; bases outside the gene matches: 5. In germline, CDR1 is LNHDA, CDR2 SQIVND (reference sequence). The V call is TRBV19, the J call TRBJ2-3; TRBD1 agrees at 7 bases. The TCR sequence derives from a man aged 30 to 39 in good health. Sequencing was performed on naive CD4+ T cells sorted from blood. The subset: CD45RA+ positively selected. CDR3 DNA: TGTGCCAGTAGTCGGACAGGATCTAGCACAGATACGCAGTATTTT. Its protein product is CASSRTGSSTDTQYF.